This TCR beta chain is from a study of blood T cell repertoires in COVID-19. Study information: Researchers got acute and convalescent COVID-19 samples from the United States, Italy and Spain. Sources were T cells, B-cell-depleted T cells, or PBMCs; the material itself was cDNA or gDNA.

The CDR3 extends over 16 amino acids. Germline CDR1 LNHNV, CDR2 YYDKDF (reference sequence). Trimming took off 5 bases at V and 3 bases at J, with 17 bases between the two ends. In the original workflow: Counts of nucleated cells, estimated from reference gene primer amplification, were obtained. Libraries were prepared by immunoSEQ multiplex PCR; TCRdb keeps only in-frame clonotypes and omits some of them. From that table come the V and J calls and clone size; the DNA was used to work out D and trimming. Here the sample spans 50,000 to 65,000 clones, more than 75% being singletons. The TCR originated in a human donor in a cohort sampled during active COVID-19. The chain has TRBV15 and TRBJ1-5; no clear D. Input material: peripheral blood. CDR3 nucleotides: TGTGCCACCAGCGAGGCGGCTTGGCGGTCCAATCAGCCCCAGCATTTT. Protein product: CATSEAAWRSNQPQHF.